Listed below are T cell receptor beta chains from one sample, sequenced in a study of T cell responses to AZD1222 COVID-19 vaccine. The method was immunoSEQ multiplex PCR; TCRdb's version includes in-frame clones alone and lacks a portion of them. The sample shows 55,000 to 65,000 clones, about 80% of them seen only once. The starting material was peripheral blood, obtained 28 days after the second AZD1222 dose. Receptor source: an adult who received the AZD1222 COVID-19 vaccine. Each CDR3 is given with its conserved first and last residue. Each record gives: D gene, V gene, clone size, J gene, CDR3 DNA, CDR3 protein. The D gene is left open where the match is weak. Rows give clone size only sometimes, using once, few, many, or a class for an expanded clone.

NA	TRBV5-6	NA	TRBJ1-4	TGTGCCAGCAGCTTGGCTCCAGGGTTAACGGGTCTTAATCGAGAAAAACTGTTTTTT	CASSLAPGLTGLNREKLFF
TRBD1	TRBV6-5	NA	TRBJ1-2	TGTGCCAGCAGTTACTCATTGACAGGGGTAAACTATGGCTACACCTTC	CASSYSLTGVNYGYTF
TRBD2	TRBV3-1/TRBV3-2	NA	TRBJ2-1	TGTGCCAGCAGCCGCTGGACTAGCCCAGATGAGCAGTTCTTC	CASSRWTSPDEQFF
TRBD2	TRBV6-5	NA	TRBJ2-7	TGTGCCAGCAGTTACGGGACTAGGTCTGGAGTTGAGCAGTACTTC	CASSYGTRSGVEQYF
TRBD1	TRBV7-9	NA	TRBJ2-1	TGTGCCAGCAGCCCACCCGGGACAGCGCCCTACAATGAGCAGTTCTTC	CASSPPGTAPYNEQFF
TRBD1	TRBV19	medium-sized	TRBJ2-6	TGTGCCAGTAGTACCGGACAGGGCAGCGTCCTGACTTTC	CASSTGQGSVLTF
TRBD1	TRBV2	NA	TRBJ2-6	TGTGCCAGCAGCCCCGGCGGGACAGGGGGATCTGGGGCCAACGTCCTGACTTTC	CASSPGGTGGSGANVLTF
NA	TRBV20-1	NA	TRBJ2-1	TGCAGTGCTAGTTGGTCAGGGGATAATGAGCAGTTCTTC	CSASWSGDNEQFF
TRBD1	TRBV6-1	NA	TRBJ1-2	TGTGCCAGCAGTGAAGAAAGGGGGCTCGGCTACACCTTC	CASSEERGLGYTF
NA	TRBV7-6	NA	TRBJ2-6	TGTGCCAGCAGCTTACTACAGGGTGCTGGGGCCAACGTCCTGACTTTC	CASSLLQGAGANVLTF
NA	TRBV14	NA	TRBJ1-4	TGTGCCAGCAGCCAAGGTCTAGGCATCAGTGAAAAACTGTTTTTT	CASSQGLGISEKLFF
NA	TRBV11-1	NA	TRBJ2-7	TGTGCCAGCAGCTTAGCTTCGGACGGGGCGGTCGAGCAGTACTTC	CASSLASDGAVEQYF
NA	TRBV2	few	TRBJ2-7	TGTGCCAGCGCAGGACGGACCTACGAGCAGTACTTC	CASAGRTYEQYF
TRBD2	TRBV19	NA	TRBJ2-1	TGTGCCAGTAGTAAGGGACTAGCGGGAGAAAATGAGCAGTTCTTC	CASSKGLAGENEQFF
NA	TRBV30	NA	TRBJ1-2	TGTGCCTGGAGTCCAGGGGACAAAACTCTGGGCTACACCTTC	CAWSPGDKTLGYTF
NA	TRBV9	NA	TRBJ2-4	TGTGCCAGCACCACCGAACTGGAAAACATTCAGTACTTC	CASTTELENIQYF
TRBD1	TRBV3-1/TRBV3-2	NA	TRBJ2-1	TGTGCCAGCAGCCACCTTCGGACAGGGTGGAATGAGCAGTTCTTC	CASSHLRTGWNEQFF
NA	TRBV28	NA	TRBJ1-1	TGTGCCAGCATTGCCAGGACTGAAGCTTTCTTT	CASIARTEAFF
NA	TRBV6-5	NA	TRBJ2-3	TGTGCCAGCACTATCCAAGGTGCAGATACGCAGTATTTT	CASTIQGADTQYF
NA	TRBV7-8	NA	TRBJ1-5	TGTGCCAGCAGCCCCCGTAGTGATTGGGGGGCAGAGCAGCCCCAGCATTTT	CASSPRSDWGAEQPQHF
TRBD2	TRBV9	NA	TRBJ2-5	TGTGCCAGCAGCCAGACTAGCCCCGGGACCCAGTACTTC	CASSQTSPGTQYF
NA	TRBV27	NA	TRBJ1-6	TGTGCCAGCGGGCCTGCCTATATTAATTCACCCCTCCACTTT	CASGPAYINSPLHF
TRBD1	TRBV4-1	NA	TRBJ1-6	TGCGCCAGCAGCCAGAGCTGGGACAGGGGGCAGGGATCACCCCTCCACTTT	CASSQSWDRGQGSPLHF
TRBD1	TRBV28	NA	TRBJ2-7	TGTGCCAGCAGTCGGACAGGGCTGGACGAGCAGTACTTC	CASSRTGLDEQYF
NA	TRBV6-5	NA	TRBJ1-6	TGTGCCAGCACCACAGGGTATAATTCACCCCTCCACTTT	CASTTGYNSPLHF
NA	TRBV10-1	few	TRBJ1-1	TGCGCCAGCAGTACCTCGGGGAGGCTAAACACTGAAGCTTTCTTT	CASSTSGRLNTEAFF
TRBD2	TRBV2	NA	TRBJ2-3	TGTGCCAGCAGGAGAGGGGGACTAGCGGGGCCCACAGATACGCAGTATTTT	CASRRGGLAGPTDTQYF
NA	TRBV11-2	NA	TRBJ2-7	TGTGCCAGCAGCCTCCTCTTCCAGGGGACCTACGAGCAGTACTTC	CASSLLFQGTYEQYF
NA	TRBV15	NA	TRBJ1-2	TGTGCCACCAGCAGAGATGGGGGAGGCTACACCTTC	CATSRDGGGYTF
TRBD2	TRBV6-4	few	TRBJ2-1	TGTGCCAGCAGTGACTCGGCGGGGGGGAGCTCAAGTGAGCAGTTCTTC	CASSDSAGGSSSEQFF
NA	TRBV5-6	NA	TRBJ2-1	TGTGCCAGCAGCGCTTCGTATACAGGGTCAACATACAATGAGCAGTTCTTC	CASSASYTGSTYNEQFF
NA	TRBV7-9	NA	TRBJ2-5	TGTGCCAGCAGCCCAAGGGACCGACCCTATGGGGAGACCCAGTACTTC	CASSPRDRPYGETQYF
NA	TRBV28	NA	TRBJ1-2	TGTGCCAGCAGTTTGGTCCTTGGCGGCTATGGCTACACCTTC	CASSLVLGGYGYTF
NA	TRBV28	few	TRBJ1-2	TGTGCCAGCAGTTTAGGGCCAGGGGCATATGGCTACACCTTC	CASSLGPGAYGYTF
NA	TRBV19	once	TRBJ1-5	TGTGCCAGTAGCAGCAGACTCGCGGAGCCCCAGCATTTT	CASSSRLAEPQHF
TRBD1	TRBV30	NA	TRBJ1-5	TGTGCCTGGAAGCGGGACAGGTATGATCAGCCCCAGCATTTT	CAWKRDRYDQPQHF
NA	TRBV7-2	NA	TRBJ1-2	TGTGCCAGCAGCCCATCGGGGCCCAAACTTGGCTACACCTTC	CASSPSGPKLGYTF
NA	TRBV27	NA	TRBJ2-1	TGTGCCAGCAGTGCCCCGATTAGCCGCAGCTCCTACAATGAGCAGTTCTTC	CASSAPISRSSYNEQFF
NA	TRBV19	NA	TRBJ2-6	TGTGCCAGTAGTGCTAGCTCTGGGGCCAACGTCCTGACTTTC	CASSASSGANVLTF
TRBD1	TRBV5-8	NA	TRBJ1-2	TGTGCCAGCAGTCCGACAGGGGGAAGTGGCTACACCTTC	CASSPTGGSGYTF
TRBD1	TRBV6-5	NA	TRBJ2-2	TGTGCCAGCAGTTACTCGGGGACAGGGGCCGGGGAGCTGTTTTTT	CASSYSGTGAGELFF